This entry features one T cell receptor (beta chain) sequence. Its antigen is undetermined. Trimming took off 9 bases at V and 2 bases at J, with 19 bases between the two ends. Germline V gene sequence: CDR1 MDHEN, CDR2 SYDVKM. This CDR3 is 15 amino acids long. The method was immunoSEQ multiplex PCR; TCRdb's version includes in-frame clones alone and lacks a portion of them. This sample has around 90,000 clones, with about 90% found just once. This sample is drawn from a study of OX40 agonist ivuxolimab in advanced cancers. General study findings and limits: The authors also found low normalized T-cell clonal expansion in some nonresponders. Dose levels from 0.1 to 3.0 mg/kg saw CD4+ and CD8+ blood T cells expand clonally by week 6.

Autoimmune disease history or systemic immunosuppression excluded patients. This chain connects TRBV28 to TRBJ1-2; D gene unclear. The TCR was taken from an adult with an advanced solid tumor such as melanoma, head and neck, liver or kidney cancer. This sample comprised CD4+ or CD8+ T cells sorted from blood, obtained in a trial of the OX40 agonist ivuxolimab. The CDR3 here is CASEVPGSSNYGYTF. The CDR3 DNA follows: TGTGCCAGTGAGGTTCCGGGGAGCTCCAACTATGGCTACACCTTC.